The sequence of this T cell receptor beta chain was determined in a study of blood T cell repertoires in COVID-19. After removal of 1 base from V and 5 bases from J, the junction contained 6 bases not matched to a gene. The germline CDR1 and CDR2 sequences are SNHLY and FYNNEI. The CDR3 is 16 amino acids. The repertoire was sequenced with immunoSEQ multiplex PCR; TCRdb's copy has only in-frame clones and lacks some. The table includes some 200,000 clones, roughly nine tenths detected once. This receptor was taken from a woman in her seventies with acute or convalescent COVID-19. The rearrangement uses TRBV2 and TRBJ2-5; 11 positions agree with TRBD2. The material sequenced was peripheral blood. The CDR3 nucleotides read TGTGCCAGCAGTGAAGGAGCTAGCGGGGGGAGGGAGACCCAGTACTTC. Protein product: CASSEGASGGRETQYF.